The rows below give T cell receptor beta chains drawn from one sample of a study of T cells in Graves' hyperthyroidism and ophthalmopathy. TCRdb reprocessed the multiplex PCR reads with MiXCR, giving one entry per CDR3 protein. Altogether a few hundred thousand distinct CDR3 sequences are present, more than 12% being singletons, with the ten largest covering about 33%. The source material was blood. These TCRs come from a woman aged 25 to 39 with Graves' hyperthyroidism. Both conserved end residues are trimmed from each CDR3.

CDR3aa | v_gene
ASSYAASYNEQF | TRBV6-1
AWSVQATFDGYT | TRBV30
SVSSGRRYNEQF | TRBV29-1
ASSQALDRGWAGSSYNEQF | TRBV4-1
ASSESTPDTQY | TRBV6-1
ASSGRGTDTQY | TRBV27
ASSSETGELF | TRBV28
ASSFGGRIDTQY | TRBV7-8
ASSEGTSGSNEQF | TRBV6-1
ASSSLGRRNSPLH | TRBV12-3/TRBV12-4
ASSKEGQGRTEAF | TRBV5-1
SVVLGSNQPQH | TRBV29-1
ASSPRDRGNEKLF | TRBV3-1
ASSLEAGDYGYT | TRBV11-2
ASSPDRSLTEQY | TRBV18
ASSSPPGQQY | TRBV28
ASSQDYASSYEQY | TRBV4-2
ASSPMDREETQY | TRBV7-2
SARTFSSYEQY | TRBV20-1
SARDRYEQF | TRBV20-1
ASSQARGVSYEQY | TRBV4-1
ASSASGSIGEQF | TRBV6-1
ASSSPGQGPYEQY | TRBV6-1
ASGKGLAEDNEQF | TRBV9
ASSPDRRQTNEKLF | TRBV18
ASSLILGGNQPQH | TRBV7-2
SGGGQSNSPLH | TRBV20-1
ATSGLGELF | TRBV24-1
ASSLRRGAKNIQY | TRBV5-8
ASNPWQDYGYT | TRBV6-1
ASSLGREGPYNEQF | TRBV28
SVEREHLQETQY | TRBV29-1
ASSFHGNYGYT | TRBV7-3
ASSYIDRGQETQY | TRBV6-5
ASSVRQGGDLREQY | TRBV9
ASSHGDGLPGEETQY | TRBV4-1
ATSDPTDGQNYGYT | TRBV24-1
SVVKFNEQF | TRBV29-1
ASTGTGTFEQY | TRBV2
ASRKGSRTTYNEQF | TRBV2
ASSLITGSDQETQY | TRBV5-5
SVVTGTTYEQY | TRBV29-1
ASRVIGQGLYGYT | TRBV25-1
ATRLALGTDTQY | TRBV28
SVLETSGRVQEGETQY | TRBV29-1
ASVEVLAGGSYNEQF | TRBV7-9
ASSERGSNDEQY | TRBV9
ATRGRTQVNEQF | TRBV15
ASSPGTSGSVTQY | TRBV5-1
ASSQGRGNEQF | TRBV7-2
ASSPRDLPEAF | TRBV18
ASSSYRSTPSYNEQF | TRBV28
ASSPVPNEQF | TRBV18
ASSLGEPTDTQY | TRBV11-3